Listed below are T cell receptor beta chains from one sample, sequenced in a study of T cell repertoires in cytomegalovirus infection. TCRdb re-analysed the reads in MiXCR, keeping a single row per CDR3 protein. The sample records around 570,000 distinct CDR3 sequences, just under 40% being singletons. Antigens of these TCRs are unknown. This specimen was cultured PBMCs, taken from culture after CMV antigen stimulation. The receptors shown here come from a human donor in good health (CMV status not recorded). Some clones in this sample may be carry-over from other donors' samples. CDR3s include the opening cysteine and the closing phenylalanine or tryptophan. Fields, in order: V gene, J gene, clone size, D gene, CDR3 DNA, CDR3 protein. D genes are given only for firm matches. Expanded clones are given a class, and other clones once, few, many or no size at all.

TRBV7-2,TRBJ1-5,many,-,TGTGCCAGCAGCTTCGTTCCGGGCCATCAGCCCCAGCATTTT,CASSFVPGHQPQHF
TRBV27,TRBJ2-7,-,TRBD1,TGTGCCAGCAGTTTATCGTGGACAGGCGAGCAGTACTTC,CASSLSWTGEQYF
TRBV20-1,TRBJ2-3,-,TRBD1,TGCAGTTATACTGAGGGACAGGGACCAGATACGCAGTATTTT,CSYTEGQGPDTQYF
TRBV29-1,TRBJ2-5,-,-,TGCAGCGTTGAAGGTATCGGTGGGAGAGAGACCCAGTACTTC,CSVEGIGGRETQYF
TRBV10-3,TRBJ2-7,few,TRBD2,TGTGCCATCAGTGAGTCCAGAGCGGGGGGTACCCACGAGCAGTACTTC,CAISESRAGGTHEQYF
TRBV7-2,TRBJ2-5,many,-,TGTGCCAGCAGCTTAGGGGGTGAGGAGACCCAGTACTTC,CASSLGGEETQYF
TRBV7-6,TRBJ1-1,few,-,TGTGCCAGCAGCTTAGCGGATCTGGGATGGAGGAACACTGAAGCTTTCTTT,CASSLADLGWRNTEAFF
TRBV5-1,TRBJ2-5,once,-,TGCGCCAGCAGCTTGGGCGGACAGACGGAGACCCAGTACTTC,CASSLGGQTETQYF
TRBV2,TRBJ2-3,-,-,TGTGCCAGCAGTGATCAGGGGCTACCCACAGATACGCAGTATTTT,CASSDQGLPTDTQYF
TRBV7-2,TRBJ2-3,-,-,TGTGCCAGCAGCCTCAACGGGGTGTCAGATACGCAGTATTTT,CASSLNGVSDTQYF
TRBV7-9,TRBJ2-1,few,TRBD2,TGTGCCAGCAGCTTAGTTTTGGGGCGGGGGACTAGCGACAGCTCCTACAATGAGCAGTTCTTC,CASSLVLGRGTSDSSYNEQFF
TRBV29-1,TRBJ2-5,few,-,TGCAGCGTTGGACCGCAGGGACAAGAGACCCAGTACTTC,CSVGPQGQETQYF
TRBV12-3/TRBV12-4,TRBJ1-3,few,-,TGTGCCAGCAGCCCCGATGGTTCTGGAAACACCATATATTTT,CASSPDGSGNTIYF
TRBV5-4,TRBJ1-1,-,TRBD1,TGTGCCAGCAGCGAAACGACAGGGAGGAACACTGAAGCTTTCTTT,CASSETTGRNTEAFF
TRBV19,TRBJ1-1,once,-,TGTGCCAGTAGAAACCCCCCGGCGAACACTGAAGCTTTCTTT,CASRNPPANTEAFF
TRBV6-2/TRBV6-3,TRBJ2-2,few,-,TGTGCCAGCAGTCCCCCGGGACTCTCAGACCGGAACACCGGGGAGCTGTTTTTT,CASSPPGLSDRNTGELFF
TRBV7-8,TRBJ2-5,many,-,TGTGCCAGCAGTTATAGAGCCAGCCTCGTCCCAGAGACCCAGTACTTC,CASSYRASLVPETQYF
TRBV27,TRBJ2-3,-,-,TGTGCCAGCGGAATAGGACTTGCAGTCACAGATACGCAGTATTTT,CASGIGLAVTDTQYF
TRBV12-3/TRBV12-4,TRBJ1-1,-,TRBD1,TGTGCCAGCAGTTCCCGAGTACAGGGGGCCAACACTGAAGCTTTCTTT,CASSSRVQGANTEAFF
TRBV4-1,TRBJ1-1,-,-,TGCGCCAGCAGCCAGGGGCGAGGAGCCGAAGCTTTCTTT,CASSQGRGAEAFF
TRBV6-2/TRBV6-3,TRBJ1-2,-,-,TGTGCCAGCAGTTATGGGGCCTATGGCTACACCTTC,CASSYGAYGYTF
TRBV6-5,TRBJ2-1,-,-,TGTGCCAGCAGTGAATATGGGTACAATGAGCAGTTCTTC,CASSEYGYNEQFF
TRBV7-8,TRBJ2-7,few,-,TGTGCCAGCAGCCACCGACCAGGGGCGATATCCTACGAGCAGTACTTC,CASSHRPGAISYEQYF
TRBV10-2,TRBJ2-1,-,-,TGCGCCAGCAGTGAGTTTCAGGCGCGCCGGGGCAATGAGCAGTTCTTC,CASSEFQARRGNEQFF
TRBV7-6,TRBJ2-2,-,-,TGTGCCAGCAGCCCTTTCGGCGGGACCTTCGGCGGGGAGCTGTTTTTT,CASSPFGGTFGGELFF
TRBV20-1,TRBJ1-1,-,-,TGCAGTGCTATAATAGGGGCGAACACTGAAGCTTTCTTT,CSAIIGANTEAFF
TRBV7-2,TRBJ2-1,few,TRBD2,TGTGCCAGCAGCGCAGAACTAGCGGGAAGGAATGAGCAGTTCTTC,CASSAELAGRNEQFF
TRBV12-5,TRBJ2-2,-,-,TGTGCTAGTGGGTCGAACTGGGGCTTCGGCGGGGAGCTGTTTTTT,CASGSNWGFGGELFF
TRBV6-5,TRBJ2-1,once,-,TGTGCCAGCAGAAAAACGCTTGAGGATGAGCAGTTCTTC,CASRKTLEDEQFF
TRBV28,TRBJ1-5,few,-,TGTGCCAGCAGTCGGGGGCCCGAAGGGAATCAGCCCCAGCATTTT,CASSRGPEGNQPQHF
TRBV2,TRBJ2-1,few,TRBD2,TGTGCCAGCAGTGCCCGGAGTAGCGGGCAATCTAATGAGCAGTTCTTC,CASSARSSGQSNEQFF
TRBV10-3,TRBJ2-1,-,TRBD1,TGTGCCATCGGGCCGGACAGGGGTAATGAGCAGTTCTTC,CAIGPDRGNEQFF